This paragraph reports one TCR beta chain. The antigen is unknown. Genomic DNA per cell subset filled all wells of several immunoSEQ plates. The unsorted PBMC sample used ten immunoSEQ deep assay plates. The repertoire was sequenced with immunoSEQ multiplex PCR; TCRdb's copy has only in-frame clones and lacks some. The sample carries about 500,000 clones, 77% recorded once. The entry originates in a study of shared clonotypes between healthy human individuals. Study-wide results and limits: The genetic and exposure-history diversity represented was limited by few donors.

Per the germline V gene, CDR1 is LNHNV and CDR2 is YYDKDF (reference sequence). The CDR3 is 12 amino acids. J lost 2 bases, V lost 5 bases, and 0 bases had no gene match. Around 100 million PBMCs went into genomic DNA for unsorted samples. The TCR originated in a woman in her 40s in good health. Some clones in this sample may be carry-over from other donors' samples. The sequenced sample was PBMCs. The rearrangement links TRBV15 to TRBJ2-7, with 7 bases matching TRBD2. The CDR3 sequence is CATSGGAYEQYF. CDR3 DNA: TGTGCCACCAGCGGGGGGGCCTACGAGCAGTACTTC.